This entry describes one T cell receptor beta chain. Its cognate antigen is unknown. The data belong to a study of beta chain features in type 1 diabetes. All of the sorted populations showed purity greater than 98%. Findings and caveats of the study: VDJ junctions from type 1 diabetes patients carried fewer insertions and larger deletions.

Expressed TCRB transcripts got sequenced, as all isolated RNA was reverse transcribed. TCRdb keeps only in-frame clones here, not all; method: immunoSEQ multiplex PCR. The data hold under 45,000 clones, with roughly 50% observed a single time. V was pared by 3 bases and J by 15 bases, with 18 bases between. This CDR3 contains 13 residues. Per the germline V gene, CDR1 is KGHSH and CDR2 is LQKENI. This clonotype was sampled from a woman under 40 in good health. The chain has TRBV18 and TRBJ2-1; TRBD1 is a possible D gene (6 bases). The sequencing input was stem cell memory CD4+ T cells from blood. The DNA for the CDR3 is TGTGCCAGCTCACCCGGGCTGGGGGCGGACTTGTTCTTC. Protein sequence: CASSPGLGADLFF.